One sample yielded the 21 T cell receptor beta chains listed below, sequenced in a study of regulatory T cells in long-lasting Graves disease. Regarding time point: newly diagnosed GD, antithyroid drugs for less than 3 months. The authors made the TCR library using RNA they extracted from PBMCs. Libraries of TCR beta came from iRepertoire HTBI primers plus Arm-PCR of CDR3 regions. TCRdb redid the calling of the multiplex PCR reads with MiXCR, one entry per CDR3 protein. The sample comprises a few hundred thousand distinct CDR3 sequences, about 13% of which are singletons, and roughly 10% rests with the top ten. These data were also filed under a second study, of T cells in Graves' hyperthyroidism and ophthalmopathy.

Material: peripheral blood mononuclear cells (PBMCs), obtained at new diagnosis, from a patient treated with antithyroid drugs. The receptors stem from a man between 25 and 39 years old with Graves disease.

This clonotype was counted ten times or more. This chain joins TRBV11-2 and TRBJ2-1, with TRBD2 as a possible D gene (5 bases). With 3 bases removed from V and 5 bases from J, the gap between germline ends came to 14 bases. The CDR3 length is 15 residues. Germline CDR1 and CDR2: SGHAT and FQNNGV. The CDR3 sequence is CASSLDPGSDNEQFF. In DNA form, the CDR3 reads TGTGCCAGCAGCTTGGATCCGGGATCCGACAATGAGCAGTTCTTC.

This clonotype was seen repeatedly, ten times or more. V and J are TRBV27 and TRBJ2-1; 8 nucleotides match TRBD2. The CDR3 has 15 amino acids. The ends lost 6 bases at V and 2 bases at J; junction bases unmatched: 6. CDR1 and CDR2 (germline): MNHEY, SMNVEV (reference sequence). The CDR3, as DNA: TGTGCCAGCAGGGGCCCGGGACTAGCCTACAATGAGCAGTTCTTC. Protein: CASRGPGLAYNEQFF.

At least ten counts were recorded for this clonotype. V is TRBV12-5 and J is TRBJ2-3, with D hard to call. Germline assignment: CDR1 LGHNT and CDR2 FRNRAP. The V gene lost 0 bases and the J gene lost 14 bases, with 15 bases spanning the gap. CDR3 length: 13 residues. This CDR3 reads CASGLVTANPRYF. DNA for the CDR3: TGTGCTAGTGGTTTGGTGACGGCCAATCCCAGGTATTTT.

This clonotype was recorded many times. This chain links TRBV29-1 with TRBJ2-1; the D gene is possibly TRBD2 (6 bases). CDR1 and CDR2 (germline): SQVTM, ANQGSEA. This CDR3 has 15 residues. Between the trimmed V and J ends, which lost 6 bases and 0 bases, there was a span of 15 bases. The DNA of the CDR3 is TGCAGCGTGGGAGGAACAGGAAGCTCCTACAATGAGCAGTTCTTC. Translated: CSVGGTGSSYNEQFF.

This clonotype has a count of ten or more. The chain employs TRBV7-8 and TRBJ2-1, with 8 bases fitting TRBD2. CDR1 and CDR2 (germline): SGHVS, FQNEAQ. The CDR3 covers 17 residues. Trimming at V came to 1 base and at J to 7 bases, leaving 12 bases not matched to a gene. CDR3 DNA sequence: TGTGCCAGCAGCTTAGGCTACGGCGGGAGGATGGGAAATGAGCAGTTCTTC. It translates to CASSLGYGGRMGNEQFF.

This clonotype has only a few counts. CDR3 protein: CAISEYIGYEQYF. CDR3 in DNA: TGTGCCATCAGTGAGTATATAGGGTACGAGCAGTACTTC. V gene TRBV10-3 combines with J gene TRBJ2-7, with unresolved D. The CDR3 loop spans 13 amino acids. The V gene lost 1 base and the J gene lost 4 bases, with 8 bases spanning the gap. Germline V gene data show CDR1 as ENHRY and CDR2 as SYGVKD.

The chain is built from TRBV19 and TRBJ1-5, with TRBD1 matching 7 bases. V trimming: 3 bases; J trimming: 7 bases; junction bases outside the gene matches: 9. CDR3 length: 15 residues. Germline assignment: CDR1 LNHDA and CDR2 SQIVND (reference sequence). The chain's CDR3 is CASSISTGMRQPQHF. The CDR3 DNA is TGTGCCAGTAGTATTTCGACAGGGATGAGGCAGCCCCAGCATTTT.

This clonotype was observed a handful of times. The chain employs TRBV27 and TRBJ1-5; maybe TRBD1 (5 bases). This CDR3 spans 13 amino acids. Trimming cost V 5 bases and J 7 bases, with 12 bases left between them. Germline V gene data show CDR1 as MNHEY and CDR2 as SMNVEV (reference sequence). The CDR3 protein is CASSGGLGQPQHF. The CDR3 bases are TGTGCCAGCAGTGGGGGTTTGGGGCAGCCCCAGCATTTT.

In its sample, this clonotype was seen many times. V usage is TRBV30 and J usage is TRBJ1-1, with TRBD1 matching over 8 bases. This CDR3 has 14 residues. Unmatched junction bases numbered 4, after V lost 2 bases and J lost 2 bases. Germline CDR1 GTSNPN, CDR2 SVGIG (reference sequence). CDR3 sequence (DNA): TGTGCCTGGAGTATTCAGGGGGCCAACACTGAAGCTTTCTTT. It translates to CAWSIQGANTEAFF.

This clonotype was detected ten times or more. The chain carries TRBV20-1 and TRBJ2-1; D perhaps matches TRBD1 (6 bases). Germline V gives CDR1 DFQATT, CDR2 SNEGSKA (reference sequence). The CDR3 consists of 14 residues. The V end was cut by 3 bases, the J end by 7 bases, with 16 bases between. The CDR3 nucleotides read TGCAGTGCTAGTAAGGCAGGGGATTTGAATGAGCAGTTCTTC. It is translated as CSASKAGDLNEQFF.

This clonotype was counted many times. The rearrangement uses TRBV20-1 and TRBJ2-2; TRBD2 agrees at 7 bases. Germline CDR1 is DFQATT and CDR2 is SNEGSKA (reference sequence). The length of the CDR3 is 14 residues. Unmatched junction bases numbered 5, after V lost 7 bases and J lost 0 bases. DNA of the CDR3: TGCAGTGTTCCGGGACTACCGAACACCGGGGAGCTGTTTTTT. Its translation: CSVPGLPNTGELFF.

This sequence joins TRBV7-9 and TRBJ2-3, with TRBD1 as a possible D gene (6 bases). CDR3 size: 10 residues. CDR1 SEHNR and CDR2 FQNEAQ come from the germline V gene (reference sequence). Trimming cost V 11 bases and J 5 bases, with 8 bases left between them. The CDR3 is CAVGGDTQYF. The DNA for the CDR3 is TGTGCCGTAGGGGGAGATACGCAGTATTTT.

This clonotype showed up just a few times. CDR3 sequence: CAISPEEVGNTIYF. The CDR3 bases are TGTGCCATCAGCCCCGAGGAGGTAGGAAACACCATATATTTT. The rearrangement uses TRBV10-3 and TRBJ1-3; D remains unclear. This CDR3 has 14 amino acids. V lost 6 bases, J lost 4 bases, and 13 bases lay in between. Germline CDR1 and CDR2: ENHRY and SYGVKD.

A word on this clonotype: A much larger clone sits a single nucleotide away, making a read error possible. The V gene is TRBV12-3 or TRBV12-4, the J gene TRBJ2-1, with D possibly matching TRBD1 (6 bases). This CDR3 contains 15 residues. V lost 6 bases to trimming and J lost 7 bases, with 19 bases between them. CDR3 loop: CASRATGGGGNEQFF. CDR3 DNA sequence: TGTGCCAGCAGGGCGACAGGTGGAGGCGGGAATGAGCAGTTCTTC.

CDR3 DNA: TGCAGTGCTAGAGATCGTCTTCCGCCAAGCGACAGGGGACTCTACGAGCAGTACTTC. Translated: CSARDRLPPSDRGLYEQYF. V usage is TRBV20-1 and J usage is TRBJ2-7; 8 bases are a match to TRBD1. This CDR3 is built from 19 residues. Germline V CDR1 and CDR2: DFQATT, SNEGSKA (reference sequence). Trimming took 0 bases from V and 3 from J; bases not matched to a gene: 19.

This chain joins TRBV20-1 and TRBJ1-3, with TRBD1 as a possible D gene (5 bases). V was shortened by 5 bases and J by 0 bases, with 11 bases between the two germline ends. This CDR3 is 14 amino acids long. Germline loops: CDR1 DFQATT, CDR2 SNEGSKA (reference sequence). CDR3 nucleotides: TGCAGTGCTTCCGACAGATCCTCTGGAAACACCATATATTTT. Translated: CSASDRSSGNTIYF.

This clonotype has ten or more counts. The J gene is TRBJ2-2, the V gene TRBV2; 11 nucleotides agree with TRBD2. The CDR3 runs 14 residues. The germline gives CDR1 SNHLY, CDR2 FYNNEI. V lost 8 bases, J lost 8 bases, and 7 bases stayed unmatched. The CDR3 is CASEKLAGAGELFF. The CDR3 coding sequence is TGTGCCAGCGAAAAACTAGCGGGAGCGGGGGAGCTGTTTTTT.

CDR3 nucleotide sequence: TGCAGTGCTGCCGGGACAGGGGTCTCTGGGGCCAACGTCCTGACTTTC. Protein sequence: CSAAGTGVSGANVLTF. This chain links TRBV20-1 with TRBJ2-6, with 10 bases aligning to TRBD1. The germline V gene encodes CDR1 DFQATT and CDR2 SNEGSKA (reference sequence). This CDR3 has 16 residues. With V trimmed by 5 bases and J by 0 bases, 4 bases remained unmatched.

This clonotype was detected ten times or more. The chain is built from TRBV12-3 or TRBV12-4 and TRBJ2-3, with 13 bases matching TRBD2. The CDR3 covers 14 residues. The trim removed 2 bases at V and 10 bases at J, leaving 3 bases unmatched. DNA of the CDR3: TGTGCCAGCAGTTTAACTAGCGGGGGGGGATCGCAGTATTTT. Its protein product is CASSLTSGGGSQYF.

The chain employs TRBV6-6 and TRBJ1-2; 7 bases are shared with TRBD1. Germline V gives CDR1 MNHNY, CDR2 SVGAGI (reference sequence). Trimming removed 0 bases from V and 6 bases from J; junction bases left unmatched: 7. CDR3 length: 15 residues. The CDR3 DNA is TGTGCCAGCAGTTACTCGACAGGGAATAAGGATGGCTACACCTTC. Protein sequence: CASSYSTGNKDGYTF.

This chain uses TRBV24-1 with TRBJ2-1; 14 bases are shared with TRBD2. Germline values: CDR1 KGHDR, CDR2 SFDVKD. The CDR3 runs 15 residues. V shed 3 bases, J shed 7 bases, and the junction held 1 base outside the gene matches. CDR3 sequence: CATSDGLAGGNEQFF. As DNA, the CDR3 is TGTGCCACCAGTGATGGACTAGCGGGAGGAAATGAGCAGTTCTTC.